The sequence of this T cell receptor beta chain was determined in a study of blood T cell repertoires in COVID-19. Study overall: Donors in the United States, Italy and Spain gave samples during acute or convalescent COVID-19.

This CDR3 comprises 15 residues. Losses at the gene ends were 6 bases for V and 7 bases for J; bases not matched to a gene: 10. Per the germline V gene, CDR1 is MNHNS and CDR2 is SASEGT. Per the authors' pipeline: Reference gene primers were amplified, and this amplification served to estimate nucleated cell counts. Libraries were prepared by immunoSEQ multiplex PCR; TCRdb keeps only in-frame clonotypes and omits some of them. V and J calls and clone size are copied from that table; D and trimming were computed from the DNA. This sample carries about 210,000 clones, 85% of them seen once, and the ten largest clones take approximately 5%.

The receptor's source is a man between 45 and 60 years old with COVID-19, enrolled during active disease. This rearrangement joins TRBV6-1 to TRBJ2-5; TRBD2 matches at 11 bases. The sequenced sample was peripheral blood. CDR3 protein: CASRLSSGGRVTQYF. The CDR3, as DNA: TGTGCCAGCAGGCTCTCTAGCGGGGGGCGGGTGACCCAGTACTTC.